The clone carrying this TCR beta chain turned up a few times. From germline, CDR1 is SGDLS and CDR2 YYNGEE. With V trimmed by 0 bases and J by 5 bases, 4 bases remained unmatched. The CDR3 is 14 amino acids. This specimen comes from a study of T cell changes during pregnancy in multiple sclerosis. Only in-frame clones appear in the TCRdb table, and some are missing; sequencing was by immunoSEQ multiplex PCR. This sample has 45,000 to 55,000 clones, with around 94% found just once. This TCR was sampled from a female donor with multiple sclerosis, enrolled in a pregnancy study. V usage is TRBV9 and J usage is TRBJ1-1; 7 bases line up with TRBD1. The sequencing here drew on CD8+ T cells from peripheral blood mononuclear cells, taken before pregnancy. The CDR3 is CASSVASGGTEAFF. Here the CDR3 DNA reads TGTGCCAGCAGCGTAGCTTCAGGGGGGACTGAAGCTTTCTTT.